These T cell receptor beta chains were read from a single sample in a study of cytomegalovirus exposure and HLA in healthy donors. The assay was immunoSEQ multiplex PCR, and TCRdb's table has in-frame clones only and misses some. In all, the sample yields 200,000 or so clones. The specimen sequenced was PBMCs. The receptors originated from a boy younger than 18 in good health and CMV-seronegative. CDR3s include the opening cysteine and the closing phenylalanine or tryptophan. D genes are given only for firm matches.

d_gene	v_gene	j_gene	CDR3nt	CDR3aa
NA	TRBV6-6	TRBJ1-4	TGTGCCAGCAGAGTAGCGAGTGCCGTTCCCGAAAAACTGTTTTTT	CASRVASAVPEKLFF
NA	TRBV7-8	TRBJ2-5	TGTGCCAGCGGGGGGGGGCCAGAGACCCAGTACTTC	CASGGGPETQYF
NA	TRBV18	TRBJ1-5	TGTGCCAGCTCACCGCAGCAGGTGGACAATCAGCCCCAGCATTTT	CASSPQQVDNQPQHF
NA	TRBV28	TRBJ2-1	TGTGCCAGCAGCCAACGTGGCAGCCTAGGCAATGAGCAGTTCTTC	CASSQRGSLGNEQFF
NA	TRBV5-4	TRBJ2-2	TGTGCCATCGGACCGGAGGACACCGGGGAGCTGTTTTTT	CAIGPEDTGELFF
NA	TRBV5-1	TRBJ2-3	TGCGCCAGCAAGGGGGGCCCGGGACCAGGGGGAGTCACGCAGTATTTT	CASKGGPGPGGVTQYF
NA	TRBV15	TRBJ2-3	TGTGCCACCAGCAGCGCTCTACAGAGTAGCACAGATACGCAGTATTTT	CATSSALQSSTDTQYF
TRBD1	TRBV7-3	TRBJ1-1	TGTGCCAGCAGCTTAGGCGGACAGGGGACCCCTGAAGCTTTCTTT	CASSLGGQGTPEAFF
NA	TRBV4-3	TRBJ1-2	TGCGCCAGCAGCCAGATACCCAGCTATGGCTACACCTTC	CASSQIPSYGYTF
NA	TRBV27	TRBJ1-1	TGTGCCAGCATTCCCGAGGCACGGGGGGTCACTGAAGCTTTCTTT	CASIPEARGVTEAFF
TRBD1	TRBV30	TRBJ1-6	TGTGCCTGGAGTGAAGGACAGGGGATTACCCTTGAGTATAATTCACCCCTCCACTTT	CAWSEGQGITLEYNSPLHF
NA	TRBV6-5	TRBJ2-7	TGTGCCAGCAGTTACTCGCCAGGGAACTCCTACGAGCAGTACTTC	CASSYSPGNSYEQYF
NA	TRBV6-6	TRBJ2-1	TGTGCCAGCAGTCCAACAATGGCCCCTGAGCAGTTCTTC	CASSPTMAPEQFF
NA	TRBV6-1	TRBJ1-5	TGTGCCAGCAGTGAGAGGATTGGAGCTCAGCCCCAGCATTTT	CASSERIGAQPQHF
NA	TRBV21-1	TRBJ1-2	TGTGCCAGCAGCAAAGAATATGTCGGACAGCTCTATGGCTACACCTTC	CASSKEYVGQLYGYTF
NA	TRBV10-2	TRBJ1-1	TGCGCCAGCAGTTCGGGGAACACTGAAGCTTTCTTT	CASSSGNTEAFF
TRBD2	TRBV4-1	TRBJ2-7	TGCGCCAGCAGGCACACGGGAGGGGGCTCCTACGAGCAGTACTTC	CASRHTGGGSYEQYF
NA	TRBV11-2	TRBJ1-6	TGTGCCAGCAGCTCCCCGAGCTCCTATAATTCACCCCTCCACTTT	CASSSPSSYNSPLHF
TRBD1	TRBV6-1	TRBJ1-3	TGTGCCAGCAGACGGACAGGCTGGGGAAACACCATATATTTT	CASRRTGWGNTIYF
NA	TRBV28	TRBJ2-3	TGTGCCAGCAGTCCCTCATCAGGGCGGAGCACAGATACGCAGTATTTT	CASSPSSGRSTDTQYF
NA	TRBV5-6	TRBJ2-7	TGTGCCAGCGGCGAGGCAATGGCTGGCGAGCAGTACTTC	CASGEAMAGEQYF
TRBD1	TRBV5-1	TRBJ1-1	TGCGCCAGCAGCTTGGCCCGAACCGGACAGGGTAGCATGAACACTGAAGCTTTCTTT	CASSLARTGQGSMNTEAFF
TRBD1	TRBV4-3	TRBJ2-7	TGCGCCAGCAGCCAAGGATCAGGGGGTCTCAACGAGCAGTACTTC	CASSQGSGGLNEQYF
NA	TRBV7-8	TRBJ2-5	TGTGCCAGCAGCTCCCAGGCCACCGAGACCCAGTACTTC	CASSSQATETQYF
NA	TRBV25-1	TRBJ2-1	TGTGCCAGCAGCCCCCAGAGGGAGATTGATGAGCAGTTCTTC	CASSPQREIDEQFF
NA	TRBV2	TRBJ2-5	TGTGCCAGCAGTGAGCTGAGGGCTGTCCTAGGGGAGACCCAGTACTTC	CASSELRAVLGETQYF
TRBD1	TRBV2	TRBJ2-7	TGTGCCAGCAGTGACGCGACAGGGGCCTACGAGCAGTACTTC	CASSDATGAYEQYF
NA	TRBV7-3	TRBJ1-1	TGTGCCAGCAGCTCGGGGGTTGACAACACTGAAGCTTTCTTT	CASSSGVDNTEAFF
NA	TRBV7-9	TRBJ1-1	TGTGCCAGCAGCCTAAACAGGGAAATGAACACTGAAGCTTTCTTT	CASSLNREMNTEAFF
NA	TRBV7-9	TRBJ1-1	TGTGCCAGCAGCTTAGATGCGCAAGCTTTCTTT	CASSLDAQAFF
TRBD1	TRBV19	TRBJ1-3	TGTGCCAGTAGCCCTTGGGCGGGACAGGATATCTCTGGAAACACCATATATTTT	CASSPWAGQDISGNTIYF
NA	TRBV29-1	TRBJ1-2	TGCAGCGTTGAAGGGGGAGAGGGCTACACCTTC	CSVEGGEGYTF
NA	TRBV5-1	TRBJ1-1	TGCGCCAGCAGCTTGGGTAGCTGGGACACTGAAGCTTTCTTT	CASSLGSWDTEAFF
NA	TRBV28	TRBJ1-1	TGTGCCAGCAGTTTACTGACAGGTGGAATGAACACTGAAGCTTTCTTT	CASSLLTGGMNTEAFF
TRBD1	TRBV5-1	TRBJ2-7	TGCGCCAGCAGCTTGGTGTGGACAGGGGGCGAAGAGCAGTACTTC	CASSLVWTGGEEQYF
TRBD1	TRBV15	TRBJ2-7	TGTGCCACCAGCAGAACGACAGGGGACGAGCAGTACTTC	CATSRTTGDEQYF
TRBD1	TRBV19	TRBJ1-1	TGTGCCAGTAGTTCCAACGACAGGGTCACTGAAGCTTTCTTT	CASSSNDRVTEAFF
TRBD1	TRBV7-9	TRBJ2-1	TGTGCCAGCAGCTTCCGGGACAGGGGCCATGAGCAGTTCTTC	CASSFRDRGHEQFF
TRBD2	TRBV7-9	TRBJ2-1	TGTGCCAGCAGCTACCCTAGCGGGAGCCTTTGGAATGAGCAGTTCTTC	CASSYPSGSLWNEQFF
TRBD1	TRBV6-5	TRBJ1-1	TGTGCCAGCAGTTACTCGACAGGGCGGACCCGCACTGAAGCTTTCTTT	CASSYSTGRTRTEAFF
NA	TRBV4-3	TRBJ2-7	TGCGCCAGCAGCCAAGATTCACTGAGCTACGAGCAGTACTTC	CASSQDSLSYEQYF
TRBD2	TRBV28	TRBJ2-7	TGTGCCAGCAGGGTCCGGGGGGGGGAGTCCTACGAGCAGTACTTC	CASRVRGGESYEQYF
TRBD1	TRBV2	TRBJ2-3	TGTGCCAGCAGTGCTTTTTCTCAGGGGGCAGATACGCAGTATTTT	CASSAFSQGADTQYF
NA	TRBV19	TRBJ1-5	TGTGCCAGTACGGGGAACCCCCCAACAGCCCACAATCAGCCCCAGCATTTT	CASTGNPPTAHNQPQHF
NA	TRBV19	TRBJ2-1	TGTGCCAGTAGCCCACGGGCCCGGAGGTTGTATGGCAATGAGCAGTTCTTC	CASSPRARRLYGNEQFF
NA	TRBV5-8	TRBJ1-1	TGTGCCATCCAAGGGAGGCCCAGGGTATTTGACACTGAAGCTTTCTTT	CAIQGRPRVFDTEAFF
NA	TRBV28	TRBJ2-7	TGTGCCAGCAGTTTGCAGCCCGGGGTCCTCTCCTACGAGCAGTACTTC	CASSLQPGVLSYEQYF
NA	TRBV7-9	TRBJ2-1	TGTGCCAGCAGCCAAGGTTGGGCGCATGAGCAGTTCTTC	CASSQGWAHEQFF
TRBD1	TRBV4-1	TRBJ2-7	TGCGCCAGCAGCCAGTCATCCGGGACAGGGGACTCCTACGAGCAGTACTTC	CASSQSSGTGDSYEQYF
NA	TRBV2	TRBJ2-1	TGTGCCAGCAGTTCAGACATCAATGAGCAGTTCTTC	CASSSDINEQFF
NA	TRBV7-2	TRBJ2-2	TGTGCCAGCAGCTTAGTAACAGGCCCCGGGGAGCTGTTTTTT	CASSLVTGPGELFF
NA	TRBV27	TRBJ1-1	TGTGCCAGCAGTTTACACAGCCAGCCCTTTGGAGCTTTCTTT	CASSLHSQPFGAFF